This TCR beta chain was retrieved from a study of blood T cell repertoires in COVID-19. Measured with immunoSEQ multiplex PCR; TCRdb has only the in-frame clones, and not every one. The table has 140,000 or so clones, 80% seen once. After removal of 5 bases from V and 8 bases from J, the junction contained 11 bases not matched to a gene. Germline V CDR1 and CDR2: SGHVS, FQNEAQ. The CDR3 extends over 15 amino acids. This chain uses TRBV7-8 with TRBJ2-1; TRBD1 agrees at 8 bases. Sequences were obtained from peripheral blood. This TCR came from a woman aged 50 to 60 with acute or convalescent COVID-19. In nucleotides, the CDR3 is TGTGCCAGCAGCCGAGGACAGGGAATGGAGTATGAGCAGTTCTTC. It translates to CASSRGQGMEYEQFF.